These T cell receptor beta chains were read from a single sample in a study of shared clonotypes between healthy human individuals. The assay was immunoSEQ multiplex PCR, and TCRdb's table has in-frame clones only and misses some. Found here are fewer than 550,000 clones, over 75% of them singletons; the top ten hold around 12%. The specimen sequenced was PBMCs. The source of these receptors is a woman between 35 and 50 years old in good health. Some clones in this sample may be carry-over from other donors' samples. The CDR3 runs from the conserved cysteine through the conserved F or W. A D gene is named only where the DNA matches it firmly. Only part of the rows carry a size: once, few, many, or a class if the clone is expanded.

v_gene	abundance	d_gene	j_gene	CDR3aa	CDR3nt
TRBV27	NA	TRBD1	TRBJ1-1	CASSWTGGTEAFF	TGTGCCAGCAGCTGGACAGGCGGGACTGAAGCTTTCTTT
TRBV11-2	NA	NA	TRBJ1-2	CASSMEYNSYGYTF	TGTGCCAGCAGTATGGAGTACAATAGTTATGGCTACACCTTC
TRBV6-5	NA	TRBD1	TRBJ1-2	CAIGSSGQAGYTF	TGTGCCATCGGTTCCTCGGGACAGGCTGGCTACACCTTC
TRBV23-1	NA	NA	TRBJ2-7	CASWTVRASYEQYF	TGCGCCTCCTGGACCGTCAGAGCTTCCTACGAGCAGTACTTC
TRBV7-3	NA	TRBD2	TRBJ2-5	CASSAGTSGSRYQETQYF	TGTGCCAGCAGCGCCGGGACTAGCGGGAGTCGGTACCAAGAGACCCAGTACTTC
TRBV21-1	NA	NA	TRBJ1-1	CARRVFQNTEAFF	TGTGCCAGGAGGGTATTTCAGAACACTGAAGCTTTCTTT
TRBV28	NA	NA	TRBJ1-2	CASSLELGTINF	TGTGCCAGCAGTTTAGAGTTGGGGACAATTAACTTC
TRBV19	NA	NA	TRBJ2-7	CASSIRQEAPYEQYF	TGTGCCAGTAGTATCCGACAGGAGGCCCCCTACGAGCAGTACTTC
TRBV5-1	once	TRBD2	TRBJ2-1	CASSLGGLAGPNEQFF	TGCGCCAGCAGCTTGGGAGGACTAGCGGGGCCTAATGAGCAGTTCTTC
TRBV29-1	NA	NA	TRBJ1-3	CSVRGAGGNTIYF	TGCAGCGTTCGAGGGGCGGGTGGAAACACCATATATTTT
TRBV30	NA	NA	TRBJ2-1	CAWRGDINEQFF	TGTGCCTGGAGGGGAGACATAAATGAGCAGTTCTTC
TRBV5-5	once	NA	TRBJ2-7	CASSLRQYNYEQYF	TGTGCCAGCAGCTTGCGCCAGTACAACTACGAGCAGTACTTC
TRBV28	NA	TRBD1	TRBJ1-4	CASSLDRSATNEKLFF	TGTGCCAGCAGTTTGGACAGGTCCGCAACTAATGAAAAACTGTTTTTT
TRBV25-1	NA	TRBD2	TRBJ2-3	CASSGRLASDTQYF	TGTGCCAGCAGTGGCAGACTAGCGTCTGATACGCAGTATTTT
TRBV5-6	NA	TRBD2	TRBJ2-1	CASSLVVERGGSSYNEQFF	TGTGCCAGCAGCTTGGTCGTCGAGCGGGGGGGCAGCTCCTACAATGAGCAGTTCTTC
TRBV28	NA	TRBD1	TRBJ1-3	CASSTKTGAGNTIYF	TGTGCCAGCAGTACGAAGACAGGGGCTGGAAACACCATATATTTT
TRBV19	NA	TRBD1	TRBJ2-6	CASTPQGAGANVLTF	TGTGCCAGTACCCCACAGGGGGCTGGGGCCAACGTCCTGACTTTC
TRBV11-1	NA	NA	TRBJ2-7	CASSEGLAASYEQYF	TGTGCCAGCAGCGAGGGGTTAGCGGCCTCCTACGAGCAGTACTTC
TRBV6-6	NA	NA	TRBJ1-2	CASSPGPPNYGYTF	TGTGCCAGCAGCCCCGGTCCGCCGAACTATGGCTACACCTTC
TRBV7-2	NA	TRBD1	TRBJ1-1	CASSLVGGQGVAEAFF	TGTGCCAGCAGCTTAGTGGGGGGACAGGGGGTCGCTGAAGCTTTCTTT
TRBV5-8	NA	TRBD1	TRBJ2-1	CASRGQPEQFF	TGTGCCAGCAGGGGACAGCCCGAGCAGTTCTTC
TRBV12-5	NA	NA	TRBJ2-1	CASGDRWATQYNEQFF	TGTGCTAGTGGCGACCGTTGGGCGACTCAGTACAATGAGCAGTTCTTC
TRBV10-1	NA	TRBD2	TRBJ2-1	CASSDPAGGRNEQFF	TGCGCCAGCAGTGATCCAGCGGGAGGTCGTAATGAGCAGTTCTTC
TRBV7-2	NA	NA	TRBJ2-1	CASSYTGFQDEQFF	TGTGCCAGCAGCTACACAGGGTTCCAAGATGAGCAGTTCTTC
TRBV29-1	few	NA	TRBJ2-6	CSVQFRQTSGANVLTF	TGCAGCGTCCAGTTTCGACAAACCTCTGGGGCCAACGTCCTGACTTTC
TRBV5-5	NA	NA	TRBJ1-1	CASSLGAGSTEAFF	TGTGCCAGCAGCTTGGGGGCAGGTAGTACTGAAGCTTTCTTT
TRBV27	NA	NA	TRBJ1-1	CASSFSLAGVGSTEAFF	TGTGCCAGCAGTTTTTCCCTGGCAGGGGTGGGTTCCACTGAAGCTTTCTTT
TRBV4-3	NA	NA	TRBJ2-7	CASSQAAEVSYEQYF	TGCGCCAGCAGCCAAGCAGCCGAGGTCTCCTACGAGCAGTACTTC
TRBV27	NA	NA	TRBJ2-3	CASSLTRINTDTQYF	TGTGCCAGCAGTTTGACTAGAATTAACACAGATACGCAGTATTTT
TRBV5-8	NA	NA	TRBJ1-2	CASSLGNYGYTF	TGTGCCAGCAGCTTGGGGAACTATGGCTACACCTTC
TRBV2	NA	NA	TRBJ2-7	CASRRGTEGEQYF	TGTGCCAGCAGGAGGGGGACGGAGGGTGAGCAGTACTTC
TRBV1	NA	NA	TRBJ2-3	CTSSHAVSGSVTDTQYF	TGCACCAGCAGCCACGCTGTGAGCGGGAGTGTCACAGATACGCAGTATTTT
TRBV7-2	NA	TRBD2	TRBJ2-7	CASSLYASGPLPLEQYF	TGTGCCAGCAGCTTATATGCTAGCGGGCCTCTCCCTCTCGAGCAGTACTTC
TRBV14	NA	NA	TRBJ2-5	CASSPRGAEYQETQYF	TGTGCCAGCTCCCCCAGGGGCGCGGAGTACCAAGAGACCCAGTACTTC
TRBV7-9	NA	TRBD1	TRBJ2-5	CASSSTGGRETQYF	TGTGCCAGCAGCTCGACAGGGGGCCGGGAGACCCAGTACTTC
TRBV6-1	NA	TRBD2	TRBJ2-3	CASRLAGGRDTQYF	TGTGCCAGCAGACTAGCGGGAGGGCGAGATACGCAGTATTTT
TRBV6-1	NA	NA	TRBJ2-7	CASSDGWMTLYEQYF	TGTGCCAGCAGTGATGGGTGGATGACTCTCTACGAGCAGTACTTC
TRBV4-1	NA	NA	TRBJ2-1	CASSSTPQTGLWFDEQFF	TGCGCCAGCAGCTCCACCCCCCAGACAGGTCTCTGGTTCGATGAGCAGTTCTTC
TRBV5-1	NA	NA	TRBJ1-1	CASSLDSAGKAFF	TGCGCCAGCAGCTTGGACAGTGCTGGGAAAGCTTTCTTT
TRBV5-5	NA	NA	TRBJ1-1	CASSYTWDQNTEAFF	TGTGCCAGCAGCTATACTTGGGACCAAAACACTGAAGCTTTCTTT
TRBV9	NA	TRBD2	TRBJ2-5	CASSVSGLAGETQYF	TGTGCCAGCAGCGTGAGTGGGCTAGCGGGAGAGACCCAGTACTTC
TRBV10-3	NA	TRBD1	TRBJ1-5	CATTTGAEQPQHF	TGTGCCACCACGACAGGGGCGGAACAGCCCCAGCATTTT
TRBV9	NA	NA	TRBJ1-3	CASSPRDGLSGNTIYF	TGTGCCAGCAGCCCACGGGACGGACTCTCTGGAAACACCATATATTTT
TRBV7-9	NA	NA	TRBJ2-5	CASSSRQEGETQYF	TGTGCCAGCAGCTCCCGACAGGAGGGAGAGACCCAGTACTTC
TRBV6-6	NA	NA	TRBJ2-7	CAITQQEIYEQYF	TGTGCCATCACACAACAGGAGATCTACGAGCAGTACTTC
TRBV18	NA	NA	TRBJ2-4	CASSHKGDKNIQYF	TGTGCCAGCTCGCACAAGGGAGACAAAAACATTCAGTACTTC
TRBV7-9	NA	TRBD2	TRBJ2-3	CASSLGTSGSTDTQYF	TGTGCCAGCAGCTTAGGGACTAGCGGTAGCACAGATACGCAGTATTTT
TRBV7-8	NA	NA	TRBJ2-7	CASSSEPRRHYEQYF	TGTGCCAGCAGCTCGGAGCCCCGGAGGCACTACGAGCAGTACTTC
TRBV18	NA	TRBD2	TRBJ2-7	CASSPPGLAGVEYF	TGTGCCAGCTCACCACCCGGACTAGCGGGAGTCGAGTACTTC
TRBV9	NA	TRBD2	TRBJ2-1	CASSVGSGSLHEQFF	TGTGCCAGCAGCGTAGGGAGCGGGAGCCTTCATGAGCAGTTCTTC
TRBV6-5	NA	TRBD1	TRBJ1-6	CASSSPGQRAPLHF	TGTGCCAGCAGTTCGCCGGGACAGCGAGCACCCCTCCACTTT
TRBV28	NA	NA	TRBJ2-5	CASSLRGVETQYF	TGTGCCAGCAGTTTGAGGGGTGTAGAGACCCAGTACTTC
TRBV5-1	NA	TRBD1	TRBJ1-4	CASSSRVEVPGQGVLNEKLFF	TGCGCCAGCAGCTCCCGGGTTGAAGTGCCGGGACAGGGGGTACTTAATGAAAAACTGTTTTTT
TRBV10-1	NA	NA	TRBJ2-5	CASSDYRWGETQYF	TGCGCCAGCTCGGACTACCGCTGGGGAGAGACCCAGTACTTC
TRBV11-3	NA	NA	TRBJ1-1	CASSRIRGTEAFF	TGTGCCAGCAGCCGGATCCGGGGCACTGAAGCTTTCTTT
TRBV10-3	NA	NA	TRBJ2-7	CAIKEGGWADPHEQYF	TGTGCCATCAAAGAAGGTGGGTGGGCGGACCCACACGAGCAGTACTTC
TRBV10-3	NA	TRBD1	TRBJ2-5	CAISGTGGYQETQYF	TGTGCCATCAGTGGGACAGGGGGGTACCAAGAGACCCAGTACTTC
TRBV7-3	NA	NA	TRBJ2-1	CASGGSYNEQFF	TGTGCCTCCGGGGGATCCTACAATGAGCAGTTCTTC
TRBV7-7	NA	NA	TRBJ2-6	CASSVQSRANVLTF	TGTGCCAGCAGCGTACAAAGTCGGGCCAACGTCCTGACTTTC
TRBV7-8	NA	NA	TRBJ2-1	CASSLGWITSPKVGEQFF	TGTGCCAGCAGCTTAGGGTGGATTACTAGCCCAAAGGTCGGTGAGCAGTTCTTC